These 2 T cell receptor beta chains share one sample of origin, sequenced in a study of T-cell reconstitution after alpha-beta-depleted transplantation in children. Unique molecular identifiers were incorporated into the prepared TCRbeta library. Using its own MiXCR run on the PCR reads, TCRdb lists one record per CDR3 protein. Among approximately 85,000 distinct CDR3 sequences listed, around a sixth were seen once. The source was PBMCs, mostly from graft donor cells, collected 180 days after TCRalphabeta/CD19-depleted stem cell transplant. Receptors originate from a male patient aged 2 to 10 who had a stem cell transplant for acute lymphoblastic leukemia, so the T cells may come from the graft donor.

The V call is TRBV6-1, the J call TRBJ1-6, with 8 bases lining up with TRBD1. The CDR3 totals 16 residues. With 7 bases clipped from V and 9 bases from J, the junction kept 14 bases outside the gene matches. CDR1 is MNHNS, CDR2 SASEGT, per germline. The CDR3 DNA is TGTGCCAGCACCGAAGCCACCCGACAGGGGCGTTCACCCCTCCACTTT. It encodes CASTEATRQGRSPLHF.

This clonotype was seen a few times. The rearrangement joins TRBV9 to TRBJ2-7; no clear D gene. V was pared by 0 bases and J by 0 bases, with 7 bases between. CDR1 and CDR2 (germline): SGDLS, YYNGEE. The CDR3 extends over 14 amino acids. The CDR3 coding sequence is TGTGCCAGCAGCGTAGGCCCGAGCTCCTACGAGCAGTACTTC. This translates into CASSVGPSSYEQYF.